This paragraph covers one TCR beta chain sequence. Its antigen is not yet known. No base-level quality is on record; no much larger clone is a single base apart. The data derive from a study of Graves' ophthalmopathy and Graves' hyperthyroidism (dated by TCRdb to between 2017 and 2018). With regard to the full study: Peripheral blood was collected before any treatment was given, at the time of initial diagnosis. In total, 135 blood samples were TCR-sequenced: under 45 ophthalmopathy, under 85 hyperthyroidism and 17 hyperthyroidism-to-ophthalmopathy patients. Once sampling was done, hyperthyroidism patients were given methimazole at a starting dose of 30 mg daily, while ophthalmopathy patients were given high-dose intravenous methylprednisolone. T-cell repertoires of thyroid tissue and blood were compared in several hyperthyroidism patients. To explore V-J signatures that separate ophthalmopathy from hyperthyroidism, a discovery set of about 100 patients was enrolled, consisting of 43 with ophthalmopathy and fewer than 60 with stable hyperthyroidism. For independent validation, a separate cohort was made up of around 19 hyperthyroidism patients plus 17 patients who later progressed from hyperthyroidism to ophthalmopathy. To tell Graves' ophthalmopathy apart from Graves' hyperthyroidism, and to predict which patients would progress to ophthalmopathy, the study relied on TCR beta repertoire signatures. The roughly 100 discovery patients were randomly split 7:3 into training and test sets. The paper's findings and limits, for the study overall: Sample size was not statistically predetermined, and group allocation was not concealed from the investigators. The 13-signature model separated ophthalmopathy from stable hyperthyroidism with approximately 88% sensitivity and less than 83% specificity in cross-validation, and 80%/75% in the test set. In validation, the model predicted ophthalmopathy progression with over 60% sensitivity and roughly 72% specificity; eleven to twelve predicted patients were CT-confirmed with GO in a median of approximately 6.5 months. Most expanded thyroid clonotypes with frequency above 0.001 were also detected in blood, suggesting blood repertoires may reflect the thyroid immune response.

Patients with ophthalmopathy had moderately to severely active disease, with a Clinical Activity Score of 3 or more, a NOSPECS grade of 4 or more, and a disease duration of less than 3 months. Patients were excluded if they had other autoimmune diseases, uncontrolled infections, pregnancy or lactation. Diagnosis relied on clinical symptoms, serum thyroxine, TRAb, thyroid ultrasound and orbital computed tomography. Using Ficoll-Paque density gradient centrifugation, PBMCs were isolated from roughly 9.2 ml of fresh peripheral blood. Trizol reagent was used to extract the total RNA, and its quality was then checked on an Agilent 2100 Bioanalyzer. TCR beta CDR3 regions were amplified from RNA transcripts for repertoire sequencing. The first round was an RT-PCR using HTBI primers with the Qiagen OneStep RT-PCR kit, and this first round was followed by a second-round multiplex PCR, then size selection and purification. Libraries were sequenced paired-end with 100 bp reads on an Illumina HiSeq2000. Turning to the authors' computational methods: SOAPnuke was used to process the reads, removing any read that contained adapters or uncalled bases, had a mean Phred below 15, or lacked an exact match to the constant primer or identifier. COPE v1.2.5 was used to merge the high-quality paired reads. Each unique nucleotide sequence was treated as a clonotype, and MiTCR v1.1 was used to align the clonotypes to the IMGT TRB V, D and J references. Only V-J combinations with frequency above 0.0001 were analysed, covering 98% to 99.2% of repertoires. For each V-J combination, a TCR clonal expansion and chaos score was defined as the ratio of F50 clonal expansion to chaos observed in the TCRdist matrix. Welch's t-statistics and random forest were used to narrow the features down to more than 10 V-J combinations, which were then fed into a naive Bayes classifier. Thyroid-blood repertoire similarity was quantified with the Morisita-Horn index. Using fastp trimming at Q25 and MiXCR clonotype assembly, TCRdb reanalyzed the public sequencing data and kept in-frame beta chains. Duplicate CDR3 protein sequences are folded into a single record with the most common DNA and genes. The V and J calls and clone size come from TCRdb's table, not from the authors' own analysis. The table for this sample lists approximately 160,000 distinct CDR3 sequences; 37% of them were counted only once. Around 5.8% of the sample is taken by the ten largest.

Sequencing was done on a sample of peripheral blood. The sequence was obtained from a woman aged 40 to 50 with Graves' ophthalmopathy. Donor details come from another sample of the same person, matched by shared clones.

The CDR3 protein: CASTEGGSNSYEQYF. The DNA sequence is TGTGCCAGCACGGAGGGGGGCAGCAACTCCTACGAGCAGTACTTC. The rearranged segments are TRBV7-2 and TRBJ2-7, with the D call perhaps TRBD1 or TRBD2, each one matching 6 bases. The junction carries 16 bases between V and J, which are trimmed by 7 bases and 0 bases respectively. Including cysteine and phenylalanine, the CDR3 has 15 amino acids. Only CDR3 DNA is held: 45 bases, read in frame from base 1. Per the germline V gene, SGHTA is the CDR1 and FQGNSA is the CDR2. Here the CDR3 is joined to the reference TRBV7-2 and TRBJ2-7 genes, and the full variable domain is: GAGVSQSPSNKVTEKGKDVELRCDPISGHTALYWYRQSLGQGLEFLIYFQGNSAPDKSGLPSDRFSAERTGGSVSTLTIQRTQQEDSAVYLCASTEGGSNSYEQYFGPGTRLTVT.